This T cell receptor (beta chain) was sequenced during a study of blood T cells in healthy people across ages. The CDR3 length is 13 residues. The V gene end was trimmed by 3 bases and the J gene end by 6 bases; junction bases not matched to a gene: 1. Per individual sample, total RNA of at least 5.5 micrograms was extracted. This clonotype was seen a few times. Combining a sample-barcoded 5' primer with a J-beta primer mix, a second PCR ran for roughly 6 to 12 cycles. Each CDR3 protein gets one entry after TCRdb re-called the 5' RACE reads with MiXCR. The sample lists 2 million or so distinct CDR3 sequences, around 50% occurring once.

The sample taken for sequencing was blood. The chain links TRBV12-3 or TRBV12-4 to TRBJ2-4; 8 nucleotides match TRBD1. The sequence derives from a woman between 40 and 50 years old in good health. CDR3 nucleotide sequence: TGTGCCAGCAGTTTCCAGGGGGCAAACATTCAGTACTTC. Its translation is CASSFQGANIQYF.